The rows below give T cell receptor beta chains drawn from one sample of a study of CD8 T cells in ankylosing spondylitis. TCRdb itself ran the 5' RACE reads through MiXCR, one entry per CDR3 protein. This repertoire shows some 840,000 distinct CDR3 sequences, roughly 10% found once; its top ten account for just over 0.5%. The sequencing input was blood, either unsorted or a sorted T cell fraction (not recorded which). The receptor source for this set is a male donor with ankylosing spondylitis. The CDR3 runs from the conserved cysteine through the conserved F or W. Each record gives: CDR3 length, D gene, J gene, clone size, V gene, CDR3 protein, CDR3 DNA. D genes are given only for firm matches. Part of the rows lack a size; the others show once, few, many or a class for expanded clones.

length: 14; D: NA; J: TRBJ1-2; size: many; V: TRBV20-1; CDR3: CSAIPTGGDYGYTF; DNA: TGCAGTGCTATCCCAACGGGGGGCGACTATGGCTACACCTTC
length: 13; D: TRBD1; J: TRBJ1-2; size: NA; V: TRBV6-1; CDR3: CASSADRVSGYTF; DNA: TGTGCCAGCAGTGCCGACAGGGTCAGTGGCTACACCTTC
length: 16; D: NA; J: TRBJ2-7; size: NA; V: TRBV15; CDR3: CATSRDWGTLSYEQYF; DNA: TGTGCCACCAGCAGAGATTGGGGGACACTGAGTTACGAGCAGTACTTC
length: 16; D: NA; J: TRBJ1-1; size: many; V: TRBV7-2; CDR3: CASSLDAEALSTEAFF; DNA: TGTGCCAGCAGCTTAGACGCCGAGGCCCTGAGCACTGAAGCTTTCTTT
length: 13; D: TRBD1; J: TRBJ2-7; size: few; V: TRBV10-1; CDR3: CASIGDRGHEQYF; DNA: TGCGCCAGCATCGGAGACAGGGGCCACGAGCAGTACTTC
length: 14; D: NA; J: TRBJ2-5; size: NA; V: TRBV5-1; CDR3: CASSPQWYQETQYF; DNA: TGCGCCAGCAGCCCTCAATGGTACCAAGAGACCCAGTACTTC
length: 13; D: NA; J: TRBJ2-3; size: NA; V: TRBV12-3/TRBV12-4; CDR3: CASSLVIAIGQYF; DNA: TGTGCCAGCAGTTTAGTTATCGCGATAGGGCAGTATTTT
length: 13; D: NA; J: TRBJ1-5; size: many; V: TRBV20-1; CDR3: CSARSSLNQPQHF; DNA: TGCAGTGCTAGATCCAGTCTTAATCAGCCCCAGCATTTT
length: 16; D: NA; J: TRBJ2-1; size: many; V: TRBV6-2/TRBV6-3; CDR3: CASSSLDWFGGNEQFF; DNA: TGTGCCAGCAGTTCCTTAGACTGGTTTGGTGGCAATGAGCAGTTCTTC
length: 13; D: NA; J: TRBJ1-1; size: NA; V: TRBV7-2; CDR3: CASSLVRAGEAFF; DNA: TGTGCCAGCAGCTTAGTTAGGGCAGGGGAAGCTTTCTTT
length: 14; D: NA; J: TRBJ2-5; size: NA; V: TRBV6-1; CDR3: CASSSAGPAQTQYF; DNA: TGTGCCAGCAGCTCCGCCGGACCCGCCCAGACCCAGTACTTC
length: 13; D: TRBD2; J: TRBJ2-7; size: few; V: TRBV20-1; CDR3: CSLESSGTYEQYF; DNA: TGCAGCTTGGAATCTAGCGGGACCTACGAGCAGTACTTC
length: 16; D: TRBD1; J: TRBJ2-7; size: NA; V: TRBV5-1; CDR3: CASSLGQGYRELEQYF; DNA: TGCGCCAGCAGCTTGGGACAGGGGTATCGGGAATTGGAGCAGTACTTC
length: 12; D: NA; J: TRBJ2-1; size: many; V: TRBV14; CDR3: CASSLQGYEQFF; DNA: TGTGCCAGCAGCCTACAGGGCTATGAGCAGTTCTTC
length: 16; D: TRBD2; J: TRBJ2-7; size: NA; V: TRBV20-1; CDR3: CSARSPAGGPAYEQYF; DNA: TGCAGTGCTAGATCTCCCGCGGGGGGGCCTGCCTACGAGCAGTACTTC
length: 15; D: NA; J: TRBJ2-7; size: NA; V: TRBV27; CDR3: CASSLAGTQDYEQYF; DNA: TGTGCCAGCAGTCTAGCCGGGACACAAGACTACGAGCAGTACTTC
length: 14; D: TRBD1; J: TRBJ1-1; size: NA; V: TRBV7-2; CDR3: CASSGHRGNTEAFF; DNA: TGTGCCAGCAGCGGTCACAGGGGGAACACTGAAGCTTTCTTT
length: 12; D: NA; J: TRBJ2-7; size: many; V: TRBV28; CDR3: CASSRGLNEQYF; DNA: TGTGCCAGCAGCAGGGGTTTGAACGAGCAGTACTTC
length: 15; D: NA; J: TRBJ2-3; size: many; V: TRBV10-3; CDR3: CAISGRKGFTDTQYF; DNA: TGTGCCATCAGTGGGCGAAAGGGTTTCACAGATACGCAGTATTTT
length: 14; D: NA; J: TRBJ1-5; size: few; V: TRBV28; CDR3: CASRPRASNQPQHF; DNA: TGTGCCAGCAGACCCAGGGCTAGCAATCAGCCCCAGCATTTT
length: 12; D: TRBD1; J: TRBJ2-2; size: few; V: TRBV5-5; CDR3: CASSWGQWELFF; DNA: TGTGCCAGCAGCTGGGGACAGTGGGAGCTGTTTTTT
length: 15; D: TRBD2; J: TRBJ2-7; size: many; V: TRBV5-1; CDR3: CASSLSLAGSYEQYF; DNA: TGCGCCAGCAGCTTGTCCCTAGCGGGTTCCTACGAGCAGTACTTC
length: 14; D: NA; J: TRBJ2-7; size: many; V: TRBV20-1; CDR3: CSARVRGDAYEQYF; DNA: TGCAGTGCTAGAGTCCGCGGGGATGCCTACGAGCAGTACTTC
length: 17; D: TRBD2; J: TRBJ2-1; size: few; V: TRBV5-6; CDR3: CASSITSGSLFYNEQFF; DNA: TGTGCCAGCAGCATTACTAGCGGGAGTTTATTCTACAATGAGCAGTTCTTC
length: 15; D: TRBD1; J: TRBJ2-1; size: NA; V: TRBV5-1; CDR3: CASSFGTVTYNEQFF; DNA: TGCGCCAGCAGCTTTGGGACAGTGACTTACAATGAGCAGTTCTTC
length: 15; D: NA; J: TRBJ2-1; size: many; V: TRBV20-1; CDR3: CSAGPGEPSYNEQFF; DNA: TGCAGTGCCGGACCGGGGGAACCCTCCTACAATGAGCAGTTCTTC
length: 12; D: TRBD2; J: TRBJ2-7; size: many; V: TRBV6-6; CDR3: CASTSGRYEQYF; DNA: TGTGCCAGCACTAGCGGGAGATACGAGCAGTACTTC
length: 15; D: NA; J: TRBJ1-3; size: few; V: TRBV6-1; CDR3: CASSVRAVVRNTIYF; DNA: TGTGCCAGCAGTGTTAGGGCAGTGGTGAGAAACACCATATATTTT
length: 17; D: TRBD2; J: TRBJ2-7; size: many; V: TRBV15; CDR3: CATSRDLASGRGDEQYF; DNA: TGTGCCACCAGCAGAGATTTGGCTAGCGGGAGAGGCGACGAGCAGTACTTC
length: 13; D: TRBD2; J: TRBJ2-7; size: few; V: TRBV5-1; CDR3: CASSLGEEAGEYF; DNA: TGCGCCAGCAGCTTGGGAGAGGAGGCGGGGGAGTACTTC
length: 13; D: NA; J: TRBJ1-1; size: many; V: TRBV18; CDR3: CASSPQGHIEAFF; DNA: TGTGCCAGCTCACCACAGGGACACATCGAAGCTTTCTTT
length: 14; D: TRBD1; J: TRBJ2-5; size: NA; V: TRBV7-9; CDR3: CASGSYRGRETQYF; DNA: TGTGCCAGCGGCTCCTACAGGGGTAGAGAGACCCAGTACTTC
length: 15; D: TRBD1; J: TRBJ1-5; size: few; V: TRBV10-3; CDR3: CAISGQGGVNQPQHF; DNA: TGTGCCATCAGTGGTCAGGGGGGAGTCAATCAGCCCCAGCATTTT